This T cell receptor beta chain was sequenced in a study of T-cell memory formation after mild COVID-19. Overall study results and limits: Specificity for SARS-CoV-2 was not confirmed among the second-wave clones peaking on day 37. CD4+ bias marked clones expanding day 15 to 37, unlike balanced contracting clones.

This CDR3 is 13 amino acids long. Germline V gives CDR1 SGHVS, CDR2 FNYEAQ. The J segment lost 11 bases and the V segment lost 5 bases, leaving 10 bases of the junction unmatched. 5'RACE with constant-segment primers built TCRalpha and TCRbeta cDNA libraries with UMIs. TCRdb used MiXCR to reprocess the 5' RACE reads, holding one entry per CDR3 protein. The profile shows roughly 350,000 distinct CDR3 sequences, roughly 13% of them singletons. For this clonotype: No antigen is known for it.

Source material: PBMCs or a T cell subset sorted from them (not recorded which). The sequence was collected from a man between 18 and 29 years old who had mild COVID-19 (a few samples of this study predate the infection). Cell type and time point are not known. The gene calls are TRBV7-6 and TRBJ1-1; 8 positions match TRBD1. CDR3 protein: CASSDGQGRGAFF. CDR3 bases: TGTGCCAGCAGCGATGGACAGGGCCGGGGGGCTTTCTTT.